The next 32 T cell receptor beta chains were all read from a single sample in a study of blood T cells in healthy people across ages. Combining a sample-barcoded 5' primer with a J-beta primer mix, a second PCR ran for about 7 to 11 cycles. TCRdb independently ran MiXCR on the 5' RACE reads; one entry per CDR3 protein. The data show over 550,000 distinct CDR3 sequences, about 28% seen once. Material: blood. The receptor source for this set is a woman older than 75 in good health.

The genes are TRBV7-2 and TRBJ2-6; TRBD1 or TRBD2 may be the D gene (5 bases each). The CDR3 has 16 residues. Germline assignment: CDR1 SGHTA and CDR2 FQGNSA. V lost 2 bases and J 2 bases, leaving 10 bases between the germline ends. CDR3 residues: CASSLKGSAGANVLTF. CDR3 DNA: TGTGCCAGCAGCTTAAAGGGGAGCGCTGGGGCCAACGTCCTGACTTTC. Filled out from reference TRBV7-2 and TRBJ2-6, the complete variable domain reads GAGVSQSPSNKVTEKGKDVELRCDPISGHTALYWYRQSLGQGLEFLIYFQGNSAPDKSGLPSDRFSAERTGGSVSTLTIQRTQQEDSAVYLCASSLKGSAGANVLTFGAGSRLTVL.

DNA of the CDR3: TGTGCCAGCAGCCGACAGACTTCACCCCTCCACTTT. This sequence encodes CASSRQTSPLHF. This rearrangement joins TRBV3-1 to TRBJ1-6; D may be TRBD1 (5 bases). V was pared by 4 bases and J by 9 bases, with 7 bases between. Germline CDR1 LGHDT, CDR2 YNNKEL (reference sequence). There are 12 residues in the CDR3.

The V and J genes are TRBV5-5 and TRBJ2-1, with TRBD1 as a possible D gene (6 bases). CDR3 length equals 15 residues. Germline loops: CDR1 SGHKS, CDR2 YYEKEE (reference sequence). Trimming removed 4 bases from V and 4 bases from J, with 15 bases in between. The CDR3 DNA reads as TGTGCCAGCAGCCGATCTACAGGGAGATACAATGAGCAGTTCTTC. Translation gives CASSRSTGRYNEQFF.

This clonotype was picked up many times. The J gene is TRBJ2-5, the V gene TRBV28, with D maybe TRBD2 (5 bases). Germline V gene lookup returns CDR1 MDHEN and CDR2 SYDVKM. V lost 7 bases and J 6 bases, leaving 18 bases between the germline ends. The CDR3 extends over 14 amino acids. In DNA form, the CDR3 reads TGTGCCAGCACCTATAGAGGAGGCAGGAAGACCCAGTACTTC. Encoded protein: CASTYRGGRKTQYF.

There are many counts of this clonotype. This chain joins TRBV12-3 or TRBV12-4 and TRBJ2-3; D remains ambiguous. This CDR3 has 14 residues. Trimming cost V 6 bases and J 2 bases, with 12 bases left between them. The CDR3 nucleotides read TGTGCCAGCAGACCGACACAGTTCACAGATACGCAGTATTTT. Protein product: CASRPTQFTDTQYF.

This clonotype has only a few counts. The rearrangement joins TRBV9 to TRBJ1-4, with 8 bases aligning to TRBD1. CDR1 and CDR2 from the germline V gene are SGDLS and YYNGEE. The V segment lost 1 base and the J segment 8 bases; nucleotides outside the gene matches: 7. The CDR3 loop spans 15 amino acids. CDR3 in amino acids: CASSVTGTGGEKLFF. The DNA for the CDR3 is TGTGCCAGCAGCGTAACCGGGACAGGAGGCGAAAAACTGTTTTTT.

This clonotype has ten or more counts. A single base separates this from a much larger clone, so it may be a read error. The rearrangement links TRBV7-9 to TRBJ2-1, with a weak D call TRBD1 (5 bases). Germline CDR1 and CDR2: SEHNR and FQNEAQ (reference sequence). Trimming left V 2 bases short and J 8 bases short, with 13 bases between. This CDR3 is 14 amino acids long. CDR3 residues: CASSLLAGCDEQFF. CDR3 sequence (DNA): TGTGCCAGCAGCTTACTGGCAGGGTGTGATGAGCAGTTCTTC.

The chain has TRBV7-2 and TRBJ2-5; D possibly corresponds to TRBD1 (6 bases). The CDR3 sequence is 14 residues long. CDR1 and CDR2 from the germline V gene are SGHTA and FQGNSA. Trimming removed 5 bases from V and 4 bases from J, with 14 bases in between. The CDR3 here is CASSAWAGAETQYF. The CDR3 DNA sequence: TGTGCCAGCAGCGCCTGGGCAGGGGCAGAGACCCAGTACTTC.

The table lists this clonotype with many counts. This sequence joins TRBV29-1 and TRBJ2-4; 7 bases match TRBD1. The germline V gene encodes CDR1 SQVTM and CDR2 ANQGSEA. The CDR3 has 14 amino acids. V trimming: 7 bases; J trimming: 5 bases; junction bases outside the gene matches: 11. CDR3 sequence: CSANGDSVENIQYF. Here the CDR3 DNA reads TGCAGCGCCAACGGGGACAGCGTCGAAAACATTCAGTACTTC.

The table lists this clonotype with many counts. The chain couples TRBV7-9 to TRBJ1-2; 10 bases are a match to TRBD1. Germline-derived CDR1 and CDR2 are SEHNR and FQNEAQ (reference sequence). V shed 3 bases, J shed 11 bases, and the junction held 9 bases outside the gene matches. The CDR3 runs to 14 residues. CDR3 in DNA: TGTGCCAGCAGCTTTGCGGGACAGGGGATCCGGTACACCTTC. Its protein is CASSFAGQGIRYTF.

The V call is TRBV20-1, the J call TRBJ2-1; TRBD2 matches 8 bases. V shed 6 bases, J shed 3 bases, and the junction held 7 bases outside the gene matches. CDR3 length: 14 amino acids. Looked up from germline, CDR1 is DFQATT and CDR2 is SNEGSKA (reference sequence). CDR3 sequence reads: CSASAGGIYNEQFF. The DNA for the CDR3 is TGCAGTGCCTCGGCGGGGGGTATCTACAATGAGCAGTTCTTC.

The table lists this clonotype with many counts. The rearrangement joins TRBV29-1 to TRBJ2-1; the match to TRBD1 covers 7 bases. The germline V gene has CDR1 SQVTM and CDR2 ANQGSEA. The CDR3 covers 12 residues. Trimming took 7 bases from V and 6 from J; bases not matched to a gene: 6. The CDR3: CSERTGGNEQFF. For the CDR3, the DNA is TGCAGCGAGCGGACAGGTGGCAATGAGCAGTTCTTC.

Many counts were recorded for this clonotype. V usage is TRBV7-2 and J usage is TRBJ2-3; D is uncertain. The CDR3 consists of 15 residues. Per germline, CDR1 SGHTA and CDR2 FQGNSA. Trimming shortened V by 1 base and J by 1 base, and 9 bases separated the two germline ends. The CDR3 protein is CASSLDGGGTDTQYF. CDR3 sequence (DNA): TGTGCCAGCAGCTTAGACGGTGGAGGCACAGATACGCAGTATTTT.

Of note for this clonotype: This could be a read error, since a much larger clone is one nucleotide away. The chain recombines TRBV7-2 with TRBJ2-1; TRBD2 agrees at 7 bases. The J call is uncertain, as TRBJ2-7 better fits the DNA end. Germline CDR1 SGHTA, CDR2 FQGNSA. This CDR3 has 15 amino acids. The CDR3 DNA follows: TGTGCCAGCAACCCGACGGGGGGAAACTACAATGAGCAGTACTTC. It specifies CASNPTGGNYNEQYF.

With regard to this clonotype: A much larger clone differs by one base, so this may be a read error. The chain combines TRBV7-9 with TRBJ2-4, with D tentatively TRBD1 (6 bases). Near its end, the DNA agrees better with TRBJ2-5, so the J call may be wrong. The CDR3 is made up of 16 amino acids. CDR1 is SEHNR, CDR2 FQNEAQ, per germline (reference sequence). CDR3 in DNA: TGTGCCAGCAGAAAGACTTCTCCGGGACAACGAGGGACCCAGTACTTC. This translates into CASRKTSPGQRGTQYF.

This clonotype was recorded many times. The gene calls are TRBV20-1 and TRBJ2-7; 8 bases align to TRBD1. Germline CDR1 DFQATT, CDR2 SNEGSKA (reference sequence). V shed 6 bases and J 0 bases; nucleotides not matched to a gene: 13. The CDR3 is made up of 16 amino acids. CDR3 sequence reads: CSAEKVGRGLSYEQYF. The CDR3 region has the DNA TGCAGTGCGGAAAAAGTTGGCAGGGGGCTCTCCTACGAGCAGTACTTC.

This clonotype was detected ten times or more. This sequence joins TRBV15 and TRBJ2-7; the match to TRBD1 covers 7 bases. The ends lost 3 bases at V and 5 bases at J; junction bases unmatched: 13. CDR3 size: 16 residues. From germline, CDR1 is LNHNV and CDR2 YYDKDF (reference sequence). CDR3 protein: CATSRELGQGVNEQYF. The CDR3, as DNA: TGTGCCACCAGCAGGGAATTAGGGCAGGGGGTCAACGAGCAGTACTTC.

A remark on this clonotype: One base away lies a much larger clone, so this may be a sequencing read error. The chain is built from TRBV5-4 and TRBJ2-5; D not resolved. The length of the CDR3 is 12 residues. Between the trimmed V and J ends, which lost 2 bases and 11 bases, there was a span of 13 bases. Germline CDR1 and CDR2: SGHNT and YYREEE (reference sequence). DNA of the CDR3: TGTGCCAGCAGCTTAAACCACAATGAGCAGTACTTC. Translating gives CASSLNHNEQYF.

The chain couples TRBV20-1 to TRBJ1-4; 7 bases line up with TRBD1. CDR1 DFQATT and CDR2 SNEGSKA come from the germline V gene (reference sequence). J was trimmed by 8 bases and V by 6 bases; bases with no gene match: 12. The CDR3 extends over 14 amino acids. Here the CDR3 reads CSAEDTGEAEKLFF. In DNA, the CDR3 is TGCAGTGCCGAGGATACAGGGGAAGCCGAAAAACTGTTTTTT.

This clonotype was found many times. For the CDR3, the DNA is TGTGCCAGCAGCCGCGACACCGGGACTAGCGGGGGCTTACAGTTCTTC. Protein product: CASSRDTGTSGGLQFF. The rearrangement uses TRBV2 and TRBJ2-1; 14 bases align to TRBD2. V lost 6 bases to trimming and J lost 13 bases; unmatched junction nucleotides: 14. Looked up from germline, CDR1 is SNHLY and CDR2 is FYNNEI. This CDR3 contains 16 residues.

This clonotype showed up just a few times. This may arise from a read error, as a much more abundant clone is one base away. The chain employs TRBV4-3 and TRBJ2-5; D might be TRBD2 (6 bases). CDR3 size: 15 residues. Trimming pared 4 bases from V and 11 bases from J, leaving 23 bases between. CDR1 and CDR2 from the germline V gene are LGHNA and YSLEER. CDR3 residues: CASSRGGVAYNEQYF. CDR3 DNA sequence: TGCGCCAGCAGCCGTGGAGGGGTAGCCTACAATGAGCAGTACTTC.

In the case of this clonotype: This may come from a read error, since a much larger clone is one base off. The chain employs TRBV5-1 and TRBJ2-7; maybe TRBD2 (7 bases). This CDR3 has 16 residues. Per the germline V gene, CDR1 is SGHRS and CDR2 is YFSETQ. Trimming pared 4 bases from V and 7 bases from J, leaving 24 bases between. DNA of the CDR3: TGCGCCAGCAGCGGGTCGGGGGGCCAGTCCTACAATGAGCAGTACTTC. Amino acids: CASSGSGGQSYNEQYF.

Here the CDR3 DNA reads TGTGCCAGCAGTGATAGTCGGGGTTATGGTGAGCAGTTCTTC. It yields the protein CASSDSRGYGEQFF. The chain employs TRBV2 and TRBJ2-1; D might be TRBD2 (5 bases). The germline V and J ends were trimmed by 3 bases and 9 bases, with 15 bases remaining between them. The CDR3 consists of 14 residues. CDR1 is SNHLY, CDR2 FYNNEI, per germline.

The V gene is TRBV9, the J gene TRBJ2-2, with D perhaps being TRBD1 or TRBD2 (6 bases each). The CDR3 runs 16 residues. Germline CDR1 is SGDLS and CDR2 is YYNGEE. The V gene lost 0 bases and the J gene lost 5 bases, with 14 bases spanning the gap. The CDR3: CASSVGPGARTGELFF. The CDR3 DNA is TGTGCCAGCAGCGTAGGACCGGGGGCCCGGACCGGGGAGCTGTTTTTT.

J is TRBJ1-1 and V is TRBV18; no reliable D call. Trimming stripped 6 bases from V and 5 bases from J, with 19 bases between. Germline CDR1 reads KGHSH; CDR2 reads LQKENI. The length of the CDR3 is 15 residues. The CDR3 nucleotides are TGTGCCAGCTCCTACGGAGGGAGCGCGTATACTGAAGCTTTCTTT. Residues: CASSYGGSAYTEAFF.

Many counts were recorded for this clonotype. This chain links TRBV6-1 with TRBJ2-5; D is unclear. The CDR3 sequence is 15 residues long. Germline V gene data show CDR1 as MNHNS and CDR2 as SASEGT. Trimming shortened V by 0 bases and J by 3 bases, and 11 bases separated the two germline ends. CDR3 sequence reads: CASSEALEPEETQYF. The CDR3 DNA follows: TGTGCCAGCAGTGAAGCGCTGGAGCCCGAAGAGACCCAGTACTTC.

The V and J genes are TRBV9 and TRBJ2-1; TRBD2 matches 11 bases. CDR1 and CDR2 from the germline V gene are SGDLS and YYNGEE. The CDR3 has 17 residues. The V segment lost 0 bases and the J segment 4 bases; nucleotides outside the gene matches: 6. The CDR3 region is CASSVGLAGGRYNEQFF. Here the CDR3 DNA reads TGTGCCAGCAGCGTAGGGCTAGCGGGGGGCCGGTACAATGAGCAGTTCTTC. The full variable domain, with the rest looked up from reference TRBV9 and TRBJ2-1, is DSGVTQTPKHLITATGQRVTLRCSPRSGDLSVYWYQQSLDQGLQFLIQYYNGEERAKGNILERFSAQQFPDLHSELNLSSLELGDSALYFCASSVGLAGGRYNEQFFGPGTRLTVL.

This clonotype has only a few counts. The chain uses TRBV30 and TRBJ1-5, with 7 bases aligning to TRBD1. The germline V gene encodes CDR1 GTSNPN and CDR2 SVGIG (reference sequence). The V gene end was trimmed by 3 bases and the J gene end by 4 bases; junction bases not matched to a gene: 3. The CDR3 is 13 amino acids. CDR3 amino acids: CAWSQTGNQPQHF. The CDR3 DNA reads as TGTGCCTGGAGCCAGACAGGGAATCAGCCCCAGCATTTT.

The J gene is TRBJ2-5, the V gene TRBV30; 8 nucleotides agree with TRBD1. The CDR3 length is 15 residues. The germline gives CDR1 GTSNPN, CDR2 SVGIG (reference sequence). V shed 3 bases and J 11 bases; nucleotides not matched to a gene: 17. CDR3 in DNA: TGTGCCTGGAGCGAAACCGGGACAGGCCGCCCTGTGCAGTACTTC. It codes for CAWSETGTGRPVQYF.

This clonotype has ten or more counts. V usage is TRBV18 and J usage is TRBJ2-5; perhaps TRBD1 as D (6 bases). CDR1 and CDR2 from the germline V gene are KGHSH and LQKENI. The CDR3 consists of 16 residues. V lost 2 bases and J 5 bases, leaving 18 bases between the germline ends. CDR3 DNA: TGTGCCAGCTCACCATACTTGACAGGATCCGGCGAGACCCAGTACTTC. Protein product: CASSPYLTGSGETQYF.

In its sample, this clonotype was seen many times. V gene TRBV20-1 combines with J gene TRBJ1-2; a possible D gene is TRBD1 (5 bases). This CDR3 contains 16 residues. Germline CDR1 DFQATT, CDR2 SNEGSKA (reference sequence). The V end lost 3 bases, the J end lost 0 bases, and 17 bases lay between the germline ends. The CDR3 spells CSARWTYGGANYGYTF. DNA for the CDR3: TGCAGTGCTAGGTGGACATATGGGGGAGCTAACTATGGCTACACCTTC.

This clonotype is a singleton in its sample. CDR3 coding DNA: TGCAGCGTTGAAGCGGGGGTACCCAATGAGCAGTACTTC. The encoded protein is CSVEAGVPNEQYF. This chain links TRBV29-1 with TRBJ2-1, with a tentative D call TRBD2 (6 bases). The J call is uncertain, as TRBJ2-7 better fits the DNA end. The CDR3 loop spans 13 amino acids. Germline values: CDR1 SQVTM, CDR2 ANQGSEA.